Listed below are T cell receptor beta chains from one sample, sequenced in a study of blood T cell repertoires in COVID-19. The repertoire was sequenced with immunoSEQ multiplex PCR; TCRdb's copy has only in-frame clones and lacks some. The sample carries about 260,000 clones, 88% recorded once. Sequencing input: peripheral blood. The source is a human donor in a cohort sampled during active COVID-19. CDR3s include the opening cysteine and the closing phenylalanine or tryptophan. The D gene is left open where the match is weak. Where a row states a size, it is once, few, many or the class of an expanded clone; other rows omit it.

>-|-|TRBJ2-3|TRBV6-6
CASSWSYPGDTQYF
TGTGCCAGCAGTTGGAGCTACCCGGGGGATACGCAGTATTTT
>TRBD1|-|TRBJ2-7|TRBV6-2/TRBV6-3
CASSATGTPSEQYF
TGTGCCAGCAGTGCGACAGGGACCCCTTCCGAGCAGTACTTC
>-|-|TRBJ2-3|TRBV5-5
CASSLSASQGSTDTQYF
TGTGCCAGCAGCTTGTCCGCTAGCCAAGGTAGCACAGATACGCAGTATTTT
>TRBD2|once|TRBJ2-7|TRBV5-4
CASSLISSGDYEQYF
TGTGCCAGCAGCTTGATCTCTAGCGGGGATTACGAGCAGTACTTC
>TRBD1|-|TRBJ1-2|TRBV6-5
CASSYSATGGAGYTF
TGTGCCAGCAGTTACTCAGCGACAGGGGGCGCAGGCTACACCTTC
>TRBD2|-|TRBJ2-7|TRBV28
CASSITAGVSHEQYF
TGTGCCAGCAGCATTACGGCGGGAGTTTCCCACGAGCAGTACTTC
>-|-|TRBJ2-5|TRBV10-3
CAISAKRAKFQETQYF
TGTGCCATCAGTGCTAAGCGGGCTAAGTTCCAAGAGACCCAGTACTTC
>-|-|TRBJ1-1|TRBV3-1/TRBV3-2
CASSQRTVTTEAFF
TGTGCCAGCAGCCAGAGAACAGTCACCACTGAAGCTTTCTTT
>TRBD1|-|TRBJ2-2|TRBV4-3
CASSLGTATGELFF
TGCGCCAGCAGCCTCGGGACAGCCACCGGGGAGCTGTTTTTT
>TRBD1|-|TRBJ1-6|TRBV27
CASSRRQGSPLHF
TGTGCCAGCAGTCGGCGACAGGGGTCCCCCCTCCACTTT
>TRBD2|-|TRBJ2-2|TRBV7-2
CASSWTSGGRGELFF
TGTGCCAGCAGCTGGACTAGCGGGGGACGCGGGGAGCTGTTTTTT
>-|-|TRBJ2-6|TRBV7-6
CASSVTGTGANVLTF
TGTGCCAGCAGCGTAACAGGGACTGGGGCCAACGTCCTGACTTTC
>-|-|TRBJ2-7|TRBV3-1/TRBV3-2
CASSQTGVGYEQYF
TGTGCCAGCAGCCAAACGGGAGTAGGCTACGAGCAGTACTTC
>-|-|TRBJ2-7|TRBV19
CASSISGFSYEQYF
TGTGCCAGTAGTATTTCGGGGTTCTCCTACGAGCAGTACTTC
>TRBD1|-|TRBJ1-1|TRBV5-1
CASSLGQGRVNTEAFF
TGCGCCAGCAGCTTAGGACAGGGGCGGGTGAACACTGAAGCTTTCTTT
>TRBD2|-|TRBJ2-7|TRBV11-2
CASSHRAGAYEQYF
TGTGCCAGCAGCCATAGAGCGGGAGCCTACGAGCAGTACTTC
>-|-|TRBJ2-7|TRBV9
CASSVAAGNYEQYF
TGTGCCAGCAGCGTAGCGGCAGGGAACTACGAGCAGTACTTC
>TRBD2|-|TRBJ2-7|TRBV27
CASSFLAGMAGGVYEQYF
TGTGCCAGCAGTTTCCTAGCCGGGATGGCGGGGGGGGTCTACGAGCAGTACTTC
>-|once|TRBJ2-1|TRBV7-2
CASSPLRGQYVEQFF
TGTGCCAGCAGCCCACTAAGGGGCCAGTATGTTGAGCAGTTCTTC
>-|-|TRBJ2-7|TRBV20-1
CSASQIKQGLYEQYF
TGCAGTGCTAGTCAAATTAAACAGGGTTTATACGAGCAGTACTTC
>-|-|TRBJ1-4|TRBV6-1
CASSEFVGKLFF
TGTGCCAGCAGTGAGTTCGTCGGAAAACTGTTTTTT
>-|-|TRBJ1-2|TRBV18
CASSLIVTGDYGYTF
TGTGCCAGCTCACTCATTGTGACAGGAGACTATGGCTACACCTTC
>TRBD1|-|TRBJ2-7|TRBV5-4
CASSFDGTGVYEQYF
TGTGCCAGCAGCTTCGATGGGACAGGGGTCTACGAGCAGTACTTC
>-|-|TRBJ2-7|TRBV7-3
CASSLAALGYEQYF
TGTGCCAGCAGCTTAGCGGCACTAGGGTACGAGCAGTACTTC
>-|-|TRBJ2-4|TRBV6-2/TRBV6-3
CASSYAGTRVRKNIQYF
TGTGCCAGCAGTTACGCTGGGACAAGGGTGCGCAAAAACATTCAGTACTTC
>-|-|TRBJ1-3|TRBV7-2
CASSLGRAAGNTIYF
TGTGCCAGCAGCTTAGGGAGGGCGGCCGGAAACACCATATATTTT
>-|-|TRBJ1-1|TRBV2
CASSEHRNPRNTEAFF
TGTGCCAGCAGTGAACACCGAAACCCCAGGAACACTGAAGCTTTCTTT
>-|-|TRBJ1-1|TRBV11-2
CASSVFRTEAFF
TGTGCCAGCAGTGTGTTCCGGACTGAAGCTTTCTTT
>-|-|TRBJ2-7|TRBV3-1/TRBV3-2
CASSQTMAGSGSYEQYF
TGTGCCAGCAGCCAAACGATGGCGGGGTCAGGCTCCTACGAGCAGTACTTC
>TRBD1|-|TRBJ1-1|TRBV5-1
CASTNDRGSTEAFF
TGCGCCAGCACTAACGACAGGGGAAGCACTGAAGCTTTCTTT
>TRBD1|once|TRBJ1-1|TRBV4-3
CASSQGTGRFTEAFF
TGCGCCAGCAGCCAAGGGACAGGTCGGTTCACTGAAGCTTTCTTT
>-|few|TRBJ1-5|TRBV19
CASIGRRSNQPQHF
TGTGCCAGTATCGGCAGGCGAAGCAATCAGCCCCAGCATTTT
>-|-|TRBJ2-7|TRBV18
CASSLGQMGPRAQYF
TGTGCCAGCTCACTTGGACAGATGGGACCCCGAGCGCAGTACTTC
>-|-|TRBJ2-7|TRBV11-2
CASSLVWRDSSYEQYF
TGTGCCAGCAGCTTAGTCTGGCGGGACAGCTCCTACGAGCAGTACTTC
>TRBD2|-|TRBJ2-2|TRBV5-1
CASSLRLAGGSTGELFF
TGCGCCAGCAGCTTGCGCCTCGCGGGGGGGAGTACCGGGGAGCTGTTTTTT
>-|few|TRBJ1-4|TRBV11-2
CASSLAGLNEKLFF
TGTGCCAGCAGCTTGGCGGGTCTTAATGAAAAACTGTTTTTT